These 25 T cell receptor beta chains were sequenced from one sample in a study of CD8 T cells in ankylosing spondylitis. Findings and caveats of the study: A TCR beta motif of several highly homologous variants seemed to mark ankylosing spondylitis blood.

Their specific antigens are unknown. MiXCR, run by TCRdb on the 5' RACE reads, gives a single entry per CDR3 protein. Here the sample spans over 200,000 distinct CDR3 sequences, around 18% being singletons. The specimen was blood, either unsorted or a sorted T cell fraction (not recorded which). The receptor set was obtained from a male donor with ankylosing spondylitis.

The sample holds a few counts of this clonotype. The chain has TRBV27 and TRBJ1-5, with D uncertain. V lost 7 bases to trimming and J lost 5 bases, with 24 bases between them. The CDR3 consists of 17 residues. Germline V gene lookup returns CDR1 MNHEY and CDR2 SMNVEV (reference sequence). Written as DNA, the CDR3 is TGTGCCAGCACCCCCTTCAGTTTCCGGACGGGAGATCAGCCCCAGCATTTT. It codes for CASTPFSFRTGDQPQHF.

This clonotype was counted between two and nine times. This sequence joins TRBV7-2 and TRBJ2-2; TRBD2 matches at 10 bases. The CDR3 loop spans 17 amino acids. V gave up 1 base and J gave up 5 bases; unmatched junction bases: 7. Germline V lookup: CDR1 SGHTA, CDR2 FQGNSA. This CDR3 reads CASSLVAGGLGTGELFF. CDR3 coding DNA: TGTGCCAGCAGCTTAGTAGCGGGAGGTCTAGGGACCGGGGAGCTGTTTTTT.

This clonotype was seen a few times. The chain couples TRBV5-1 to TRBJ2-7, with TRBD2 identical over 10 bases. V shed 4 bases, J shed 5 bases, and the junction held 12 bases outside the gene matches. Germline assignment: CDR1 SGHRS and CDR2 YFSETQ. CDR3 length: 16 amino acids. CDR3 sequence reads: CASSPFLASGSDEQYF. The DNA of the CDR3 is TGCGCCAGCAGCCCGTTTCTTGCTAGCGGGAGCGACGAGCAGTACTTC. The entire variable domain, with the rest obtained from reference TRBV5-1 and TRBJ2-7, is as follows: KAGVTQTPRYLIKTRGQQVTLSCSPISGHRSVSWYQQTPGQGLQFLFEYFSETQRNKGNFPGRFSGRQFSNSRSEMNVSTLELGDSALYLCASSPFLASGSDEQYFGPGTRLTVT.

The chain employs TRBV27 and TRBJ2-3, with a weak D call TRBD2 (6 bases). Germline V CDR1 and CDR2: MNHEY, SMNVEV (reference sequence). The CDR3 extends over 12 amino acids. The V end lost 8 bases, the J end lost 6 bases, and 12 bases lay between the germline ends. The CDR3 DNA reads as TGTGCCAGCGCGGGACGTCGGGATACGCAGTATTTT. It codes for CASAGRRDTQYF.

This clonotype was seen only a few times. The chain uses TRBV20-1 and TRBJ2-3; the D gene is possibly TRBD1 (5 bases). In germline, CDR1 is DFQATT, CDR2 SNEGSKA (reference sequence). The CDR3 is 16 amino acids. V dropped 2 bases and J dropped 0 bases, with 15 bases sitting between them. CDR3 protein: CSARRWPDKSTDTQYF. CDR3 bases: TGCAGTGCTAGAAGGTGGCCGGACAAAAGCACAGATACGCAGTATTTT.

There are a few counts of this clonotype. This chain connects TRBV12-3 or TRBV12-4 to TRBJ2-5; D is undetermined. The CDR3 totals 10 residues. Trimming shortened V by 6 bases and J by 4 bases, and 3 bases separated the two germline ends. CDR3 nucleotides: TGTGCCAGCAGGAGAGAGACCCAGTACTTC. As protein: CASRRETQYF.

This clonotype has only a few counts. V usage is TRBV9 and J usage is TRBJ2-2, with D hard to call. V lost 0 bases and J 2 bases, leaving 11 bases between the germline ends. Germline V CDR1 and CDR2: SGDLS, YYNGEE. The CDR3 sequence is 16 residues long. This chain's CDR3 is CASSVGARHNTGELFF. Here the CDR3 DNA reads TGTGCCAGCAGCGTAGGCGCTAGACATAACACCGGGGAGCTGTTTTTT.

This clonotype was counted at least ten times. CDR3 sequence (DNA): TGTGCCAGCAGCTTTTCCGGGGGTTCCTACAATGAGCAGTTCTTC. Its translation: CASSFSGGSYNEQFF. The V and J genes are TRBV7-9 and TRBJ2-1, with D perhaps matching TRBD2 (6 bases). The CDR3 length is 15 residues. The ends were cut back, 3 bases at V and 1 base at J, with 10 bases in the middle. In germline, CDR1 is SEHNR, CDR2 FQNEAQ (reference sequence).

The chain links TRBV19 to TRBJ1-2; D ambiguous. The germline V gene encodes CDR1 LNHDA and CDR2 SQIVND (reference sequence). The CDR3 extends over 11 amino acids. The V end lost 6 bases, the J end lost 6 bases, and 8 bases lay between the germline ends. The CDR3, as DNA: TGTGCCAGTAGATACACGGATGGCTACACCTTC. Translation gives CASRYTDGYTF.

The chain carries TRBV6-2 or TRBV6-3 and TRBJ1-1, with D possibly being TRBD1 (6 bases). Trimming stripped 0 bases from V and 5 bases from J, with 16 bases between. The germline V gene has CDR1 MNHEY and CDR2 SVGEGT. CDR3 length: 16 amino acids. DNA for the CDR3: TGTGCCAGCAGTTACTCGTCTCAAAGGGGGTGGACTGAAGCTTTCTTT. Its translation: CASSYSSQRGWTEAFF.

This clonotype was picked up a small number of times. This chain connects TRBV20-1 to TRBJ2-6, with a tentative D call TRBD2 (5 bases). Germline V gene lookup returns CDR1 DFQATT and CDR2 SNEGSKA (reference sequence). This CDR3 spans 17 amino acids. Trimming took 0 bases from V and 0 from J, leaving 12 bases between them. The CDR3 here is CSARDLSDYSGANVLTF. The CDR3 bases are TGCAGTGCTAGAGATTTAAGCGACTACTCTGGGGCCAACGTCCTGACTTTC.

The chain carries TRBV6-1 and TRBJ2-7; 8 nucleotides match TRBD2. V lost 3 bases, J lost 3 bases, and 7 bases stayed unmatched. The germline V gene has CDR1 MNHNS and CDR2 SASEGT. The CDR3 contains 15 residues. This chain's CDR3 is CASSETSVKGYEQYF. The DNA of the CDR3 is TGTGCCAGCAGTGAGACTAGCGTAAAGGGCTACGAGCAGTACTTC.

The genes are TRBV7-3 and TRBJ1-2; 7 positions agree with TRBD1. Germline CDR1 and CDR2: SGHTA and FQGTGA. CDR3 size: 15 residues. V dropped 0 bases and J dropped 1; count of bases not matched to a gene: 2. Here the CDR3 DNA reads TGTGCCAGCAGCTTAACCGGGACAGATAACTATGGCTACACCTTC. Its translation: CASSLTGTDNYGYTF. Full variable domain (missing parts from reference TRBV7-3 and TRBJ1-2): GAGVSQTPSNKVTEKGKYVELRCDPISGHTALYWYRQSLGQGPEFLIYFQGTGAADDSGLPNDRFFAVRPEGSVSTLKIQRTERGDSAVYLCASSLTGTDNYGYTFGSGTRLTVV.

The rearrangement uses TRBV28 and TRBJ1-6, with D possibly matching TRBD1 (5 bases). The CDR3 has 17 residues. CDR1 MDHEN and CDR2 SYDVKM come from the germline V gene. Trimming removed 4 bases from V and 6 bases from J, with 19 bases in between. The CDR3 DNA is TGTGCCAGCAGTTCAGACAGATCCAACTCTCCTAATTCACCCCTCCACTTT. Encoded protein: CASSSDRSNSPNSPLHF. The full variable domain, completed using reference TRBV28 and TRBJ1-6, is DVKVTQSSRYLVKRTGEKVFLECVQDMDHENMFWYRQDPGLGLRLIYFSYDVKMKEKGDIPEGYSVSREKKERFSLILESASTNQTSMYLCASSSDRSNSPNSPLHFGNGTRLTVT.

CDR3 bases: TGCGCCAGCAGCCAAGTGGGACAATATGGCTACACCTTC. Its translation: CASSQVGQYGYTF. This chain uses TRBV4-1 with TRBJ1-2; possible D gene TRBD1, 6 bases. V shed 1 base and J shed 5 bases, with 8 bases lying between them. The CDR3 sequence is 13 residues long. Germline V gives CDR1 MGHRA, CDR2 YSYEKL.

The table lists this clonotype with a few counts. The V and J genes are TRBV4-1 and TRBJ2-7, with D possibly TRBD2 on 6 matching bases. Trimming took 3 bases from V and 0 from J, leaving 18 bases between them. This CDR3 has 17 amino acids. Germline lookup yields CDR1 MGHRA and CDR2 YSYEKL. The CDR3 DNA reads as TGCGCCAGCAGCCATGCTCTGGGGGGTATTAGCTCCTACGAGCAGTACTTC. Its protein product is CASSHALGGISSYEQYF.

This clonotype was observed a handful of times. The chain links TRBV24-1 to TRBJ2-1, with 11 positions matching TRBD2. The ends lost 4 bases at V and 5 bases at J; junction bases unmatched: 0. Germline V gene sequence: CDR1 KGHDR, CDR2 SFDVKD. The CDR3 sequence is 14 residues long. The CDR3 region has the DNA TGTGCCACCAGTGAACTAGCGGGAGACAATGAGCAGTTCTTC. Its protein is CATSELAGDNEQFF.

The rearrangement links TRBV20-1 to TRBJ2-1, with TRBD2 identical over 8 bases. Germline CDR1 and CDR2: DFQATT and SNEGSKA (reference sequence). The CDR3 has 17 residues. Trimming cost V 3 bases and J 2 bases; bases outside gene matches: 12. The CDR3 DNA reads TGCAGTGCTAGTGCCCCGAGCGGGAGCGAGACCTACAATGAGCAGTTCTTC. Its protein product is CSASAPSGSETYNEQFF.

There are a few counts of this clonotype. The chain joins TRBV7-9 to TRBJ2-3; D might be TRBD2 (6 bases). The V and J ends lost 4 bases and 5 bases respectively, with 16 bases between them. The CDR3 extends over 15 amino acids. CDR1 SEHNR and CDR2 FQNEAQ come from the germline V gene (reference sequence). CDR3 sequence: CASSYMTGGVDTQYF. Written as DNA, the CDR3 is TGTGCCAGCAGCTACATGACTGGCGGGGTAGATACGCAGTATTTT.

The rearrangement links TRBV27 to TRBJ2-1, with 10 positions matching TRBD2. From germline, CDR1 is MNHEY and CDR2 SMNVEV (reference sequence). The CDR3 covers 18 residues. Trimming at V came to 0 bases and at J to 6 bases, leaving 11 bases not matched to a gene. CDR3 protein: CASSLSPAGTSETNEQFF. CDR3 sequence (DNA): TGTGCCAGCAGTTTATCACCCGCCGGGACTAGCGAGACCAATGAGCAGTTCTTC.

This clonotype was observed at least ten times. The CDR3 DNA reads TGTGCCAGCAGTGAATGGGCAGCCAACCAAGAGACCCAGTACTTC. As protein: CASSEWAANQETQYF. The rearrangement uses TRBV25-1 and TRBJ2-5; D is uncertain. Trimming shortened V by 1 base and J by 0 bases, and 9 bases separated the two germline ends. Germline CDR1 reads MGHDK; CDR2 reads SYGVNS. The CDR3 is 15 residues long. Full variable domain (missing parts from reference TRBV25-1 and TRBJ2-5): EADIYQTPRYLVIGTGKKITLECSQTMGHDKMYWYQQDPGMELHLIHYSYGVNSTEKGDLSSESTVSRIRTEHFPLTLESARPSHTSQYLCASSEWAANQETQYFGPGTRLLVL.

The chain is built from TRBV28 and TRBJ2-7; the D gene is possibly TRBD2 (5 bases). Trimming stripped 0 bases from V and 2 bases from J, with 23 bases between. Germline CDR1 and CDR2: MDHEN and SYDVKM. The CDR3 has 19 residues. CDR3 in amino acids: CASSLWGEGLGRSAYEQYF. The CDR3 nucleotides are TGTGCCAGCAGTTTATGGGGAGAGGGCCTCGGGCGGTCCGCCTACGAGCAGTACTTC.

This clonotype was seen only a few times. CDR3 loop: CASSTLAGGPVEQYF. The DNA for the CDR3 is TGTGCCAGCAGTACCCTAGCGGGAGGGCCCGTCGAGCAGTACTTC. This chain connects TRBV12-3 or TRBV12-4 to TRBJ2-7, with 12 bases aligning to TRBD2. The CDR3 runs to 15 residues. After removal of 5 bases from V and 6 bases from J, the junction contained 8 bases not matched to a gene.

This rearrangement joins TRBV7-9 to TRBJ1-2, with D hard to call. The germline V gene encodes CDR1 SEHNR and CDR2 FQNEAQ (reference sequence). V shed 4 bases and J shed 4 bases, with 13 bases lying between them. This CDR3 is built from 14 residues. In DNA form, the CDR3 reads TGTGCCAGCAGCTCCACCCCGGGGAGCTATGGCTACACCTTC. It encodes CASSSTPGSYGYTF.

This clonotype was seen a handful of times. The CDR3 loop is CASSLEAAVSSTGELFF. The DNA of the CDR3 is TGTGCCAGCAGCTTAGAAGCTGCGGTCAGCAGCACCGGGGAGCTGTTTTTT. The chain is built from TRBV11-2 and TRBJ2-2; D is ambiguous. Germline V gene lookup returns CDR1 SGHAT and CDR2 FQNNGV. V dropped 0 bases and J dropped 4 bases, with 15 bases sitting between them. CDR3 length: 17 residues.